This T cell receptor (beta chain) was sequenced during a study of human T cells and chemical hapten exposure. Study as a whole: Diphenylcyclopropenone doses were given weekly to the scalps of patients across the approximately 24-week study. TCR yields per sample varied, mainly owing to small pooled library volume differences.

CDR1 and CDR2 from the germline V gene are DFQATT and SNEGSKA (reference sequence). V was clipped by 5 bases and J by 0 bases; unmatched bases: 5. CDR3 length: 16 amino acids. Using its own MiXCR run on the RACE reads, TCRdb lists one record per CDR3 protein. The sample shows just over 80,000 distinct CDR3 sequences, about 10% of them seen only once. In this sample, this clonotype turned up many times. Regarding time point: patch test 1, 2 weeks after DPC sensitization. Treatment described: therapeutic diphenylcyclopropenone sensitization with weekly scalp DPC. In every case, blood was obtained before the patch test was applied.

The sequence was obtained from a woman aged 50 to 60 with alopecia areata. Some clones in this sample may be carry-over from other donors' samples. The chain has TRBV20-1 and TRBJ2-1, with 12 nucleotides matching TRBD2. The sequencing here drew on whole blood, taken in connection with sensitization to the hapten diphenylcyclopropenone (DPC). The CDR3 bases are TGCAGTGCTCGGACTAGCGGGATCAGCTCCTACAATGAGCAGTTCTTC. It translates to CSARTSGISSYNEQFF.